These 22 T cell receptor beta chains originate from one sample sequenced in a study of T cell responses to AZD1222 COVID-19 vaccine. Data came from immunoSEQ multiplex PCR; TCRdb stores just in-frame clones and leaves some out. The data show about 82,000 clones, approximately 85% seen once. This sample comprised peripheral blood, obtained 28 days after the second AZD1222 dose. All receptors derive from an adult who received the AZD1222 COVID-19 vaccine.

This chain links TRBV19 with TRBJ1-5, with D perhaps TRBD1 (5 bases). Germline V CDR1 and CDR2: LNHDA, SQIVND (reference sequence). CDR3 length equals 17 residues. Trimming stripped 0 bases from V and 5 bases from J, with 17 bases between. CDR3 bases: TGTGCCAGTAGTATAGATCGGGAGGTGGGACGGGATCAGCCCCAGCATTTT. Its translation: CASSIDREVGRDQPQHF.

The chain carries TRBV28 and TRBJ2-7; TRBD1 is a possible D gene (6 bases). Per the germline V gene, CDR1 is MDHEN and CDR2 is SYDVKM. The CDR3 covers 14 residues. Trimming removed 7 bases from V and 9 bases from J, with 22 bases in between. The CDR3 region is CASIPLQNRDGQYF. In DNA, the CDR3 is TGTGCCAGCATCCCCCTTCAAAACAGGGACGGGCAGTACTTC.

This rearrangement joins TRBV7-2 to TRBJ1-5; D ambiguous. The V end lost 1 base, the J end lost 6 bases, and 7 bases lay between the germline ends. From germline, CDR1 is SGHTA and CDR2 FQGNSA. CDR3 length: 13 residues. The CDR3 is CASSLGGSQPQHF. CDR3 in DNA: TGTGCCAGCAGCTTAGGAGGGAGTCAGCCCCAGCATTTT. The whole variable domain, filled in from reference TRBV7-2 and TRBJ1-5, reads GAGVSQSPSNKVTEKGKDVELRCDPISGHTALYWYRQSLGQGLEFLIYFQGNSAPDKSGLPSDRFSAERTGGSVSTLTIQRTQQEDSAVYLCASSLGGSQPQHFGDGTRLSIL.

This clone was seen just once. This rearrangement joins TRBV9 to TRBJ1-1; 9 bases are a match to TRBD1. Germline V gives CDR1 SGDLS, CDR2 YYNGEE. Unmatched junction bases numbered 3, after V lost 2 bases and J lost 1 base. CDR3 length: 15 amino acids. The DNA of the CDR3 is TGTGCCAGCAGCGTGGGGGGACAGGGGAACACTGAAGCTTTCTTT. Residues: CASSVGGQGNTEAFF. The variable domain in full, with the rest retrieved from reference TRBV9 and TRBJ1-1, is DSGVTQTPKHLITATGQRVTLRCSPRSGDLSVYWYQQSLDQGLQFLIQYYNGEERAKGNILERFSAQQFPDLHSELNLSSLELGDSALYFCASSVGGQGNTEAFFGQGTRLTVV.

The CDR3 DNA reads as TGTGCCAGCAGTCGGATGGCAACTAATGAAAAACTGTTTTTT. Its protein is CASSRMATNEKLFF. The gene calls are TRBV28 and TRBJ1-4; D is uncertain. From germline, CDR1 is MDHEN and CDR2 SYDVKM. The CDR3 loop spans 14 amino acids. Deletions cut 5 bases from V and 0 bases from J, with 7 bases between. Full variable domain (rest looked up from reference TRBV28 and TRBJ1-4): DVKVTQSSRYLVKRTGEKVFLECVQDMDHENMFWYRQDPGLGLRLIYFSYDVKMKEKGDIPEGYSVSREKKERFSLILESASTNQTSMYLCASSRMATNEKLFFGSGTQLSVL.

This sequence joins TRBV24-1 and TRBJ2-7, with 8 bases fitting TRBD2. CDR3 length: 14 amino acids. Germline loops: CDR1 KGHDR, CDR2 SFDVKD. J was trimmed by 3 bases and V by 7 bases; bases with no gene match: 7. CDR3 sequence (DNA): TGTGCCACCAGCCCGGGGGGGAGAGGCTACGAGCAGTACTTC. It encodes CATSPGGRGYEQYF.

CDR3 sequence (DNA): TGTGCCAGCAGCTTAGGGCAGGCCCTCTCCTACGAGCAGTACTTC. Residues: CASSLGQALSYEQYF. The rearrangement uses TRBV7-9 and TRBJ2-7; no reliable D call. V was trimmed by 1 base and J by 0 bases, leaving 10 bases between them. Germline loops: CDR1 SEHNR, CDR2 FQNEAQ (reference sequence). The CDR3 consists of 15 residues.

This sequence joins TRBV7-3 and TRBJ2-1; 15 positions agree with TRBD2. Trimming took 2 bases from V and 9 from J; bases not matched to a gene: 2. This CDR3 spans 15 amino acids. The germline V gene encodes CDR1 SGHTA and CDR2 FQGTGA. In DNA form, the CDR3 reads TGTGCCAGCAGCTTAGGACTAGCGGGAGGGAGTGAGCAGTTCTTC. It specifies CASSLGLAGGSEQFF.

The chain has TRBV3-1 (or the pseudogene TRBV3-2) and TRBJ1-1; D not resolved. The germline V gene encodes CDR1 LGHDT and CDR2 YNNKEL (reference sequence). V lost 5 bases and J 0 bases, leaving 7 bases between the germline ends. This CDR3 contains 13 residues. The CDR3 bases are TGTGCCAGCAGCTCAGTTATGAACACTGAAGCTTTCTTT. Protein product: CASSSVMNTEAFF.

This clone showed up just once. The chain carries TRBV5-6 and TRBJ1-2; D is unresolved. The germline gives CDR1 SGHDT, CDR2 YYEEEE. This CDR3 has 14 residues. V was clipped by 2 bases and J by 0 bases, with 8 bases between them. CDR3 nucleotide sequence: TGTGCCAGCAGCTTCCCGACATCTAACTATGGCTACACCTTC. Its translation is CASSFPTSNYGYTF.

V gene TRBV7-3 combines with J gene TRBJ2-7; weak D call: TRBD2 (6 bases). The CDR3 totals 15 residues. The germline CDR1 and CDR2 sequences are SGHTA and FQGTGA. V lost 5 bases, J lost 6 bases, and 20 bases lay in between. The DNA for the CDR3 is TGTGCCAGCAGCGAAGAGGGACTTGGTACAGGCGAGCAGTACTTC. This sequence encodes CASSEEGLGTGEQYF.

V usage is TRBV18 and J usage is TRBJ1-2, with a possible D match to TRBD1 (5 bases). V was trimmed by 4 bases and J by 3 bases, leaving 15 bases between them. In germline, CDR1 is KGHSH, CDR2 LQKENI. The CDR3 has 15 amino acids. In nucleotides, the CDR3 is TGTGCCAGCTCACTAAAGGGACCGCCTGACTATGGCTACACCTTC. It is translated as CASSLKGPPDYGYTF. Complete variable domain (other parts from reference TRBV18 and TRBJ1-2): NAGVMQNPRHLVRRRGQEARLRCSPMKGHSHVYWYRQLPEEGLKFMVYLQKENIIDESGMPKERFSAEFPKEGPSILRIQQVVRGDSAAYFCASSLKGPPDYGYTFGSGTRLTVV.

The CDR3 loop is CASSQASGGWDEQFF. CDR3 nucleotide sequence: TGCGCCAGCAGCCAAGCTAGCGGGGGGTGGGATGAGCAGTTCTTC. The chain combines TRBV4-3 with TRBJ2-1; TRBD2 matches 11 bases. CDR1 LGHNA and CDR2 YSLEER come from the germline V gene. Germline trimming cut 1 base from V and 8 bases from J; bases unmatched to any gene: 4. The CDR3 has 15 amino acids.

The chain joins TRBV18 to TRBJ2-7, with 9 positions matching TRBD1. Germline V gene data show CDR1 as KGHSH and CDR2 as LQKENI. The CDR3 length is 16 residues. V was clipped by 0 bases and J by 3 bases; unmatched bases: 6. For the CDR3, the DNA is TGTGCCAGCTCACCACCGACGGGACAGGGTCGCTACGAGCAGTACTTC. Protein product: CASSPPTGQGRYEQYF.

The genes are TRBV10-3 and TRBJ1-1; 7 bases are a match to TRBD1. The ends lost 6 bases at V and 0 bases at J; junction bases unmatched: 4. Germline V gene lookup returns CDR1 ENHRY and CDR2 SYGVKD. The CDR3 covers 14 residues. The chain's CDR3 is CAISMDRMNTEAFF. DNA for the CDR3: TGTGCCATCAGCATGGACAGGATGAACACTGAAGCTTTCTTT.

CDR3 nucleotide sequence: TGCAGTGTCGGGGACAACTATGAAGCTTTCTTT. The encoded protein is CSVGDNYEAFF. The J gene is TRBJ1-1, the V gene TRBV20-1; tentatively, D is TRBD1 (6 bases). The CDR3 totals 11 residues. CDR1 and CDR2 from the germline V gene are DFQATT and SNEGSKA (reference sequence). Trimming cost V 7 bases and J 7 bases, with 13 bases left between them.

This sequence joins TRBV11-2 and TRBJ2-7; D might be TRBD2 (7 bases). The germline CDR1 and CDR2 sequences are SGHAT and FQNNGV. V was clipped by 6 bases and J by 0 bases, with 15 bases between them. The CDR3 is 15 amino acids. The CDR3 loop is CASSIGGGGSYEQYV. In DNA, the CDR3 is TGTGCCAGCAGTATAGGGGGGGGCGGCTCCTACGAGCAGTACGTC.

The CDR3 is CASSRTGGMGQGTEAFF. The CDR3 DNA follows: TGTGCCAGCAGCCGGACTGGTGGCATGGGACAGGGCACTGAAGCTTTCTTT. The chain links TRBV9 to TRBJ1-1; TRBD1 aligns across 9 bases. The CDR3 is 17 amino acids. V was pared by 4 bases and J by 4 bases, with 14 bases of the junction left unmatched. CDR1 and CDR2 (germline): SGDLS, YYNGEE. Full variable domain (missing parts from reference TRBV9 and TRBJ1-1): DSGVTQTPKHLITATGQRVTLRCSPRSGDLSVYWYQQSLDQGLQFLIQYYNGEERAKGNILERFSAQQFPDLHSELNLSSLELGDSALYFCASSRTGGMGQGTEAFFGQGTRLTVV.

The chain joins TRBV4-1 to TRBJ2-5, with 8 bases fitting TRBD2. The germline CDR1 and CDR2 sequences are MGHRA and YSYEKL. The CDR3 covers 18 residues. J lost 1 base, V lost 0 bases, and 10 bases had no gene match. In nucleotides, the CDR3 is TGCGCCAGCAGCCAAGAGGGTTTCGGGAGGGGTTCCCAAGAGACCCAGTACTTC. Translation: CASSQEGFGRGSQETQYF.

As to this clone: One junction end disagrees with the germline gene, perhaps due to a read error. The chain is built from TRBV11-2 and TRBJ1-2, with a tentative D call TRBD1 (6 bases). This CDR3 has 13 amino acids. CDR1 SGHAT and CDR2 FQNNGV come from the germline V gene. The CDR3 nucleotides read TGTGCCAGCAGTTTAGGGGGAGGTTTTGGCTACACCTTC. This gives the protein CASSLGGGFGYTF. Drawing the rest from reference TRBV11-2 and TRBJ1-2, the complete variable domain is EAGVAQSPRYKIIEKRQSVAFWCNPISGHATLYWYQQILGQGPKLLIQFQNNGVVDDSQLPKDRFSAERLKGVDSTLKIQPAKLEDSAVYLCASSLGGGFGYTFGSGTRLTVV.

This rearrangement joins TRBV7-8 to TRBJ1-5, with TRBD1 as a possible D gene (6 bases). Trimming stripped 2 bases from V and 7 bases from J, with 21 bases between. From germline, CDR1 is SGHVS and CDR2 FQNEAQ. CDR3 length: 17 amino acids. As DNA, the CDR3 is TGTGCCAGCAGCTTAACCTTTTTGACAGGAGTGGGGCAGCCCCAGCATTTT. As protein: CASSLTFLTGVGQPQHF.

The chain is built from TRBV3-1 (or the pseudogene TRBV3-2) and TRBJ2-1; either TRBD1 or TRBD2 may fit D (6 bases each). Trimming removed 3 bases at V and 7 bases at J, with 16 bases between. Germline V gives CDR1 LGHDT, CDR2 YNNKEL (reference sequence). The CDR3 covers 15 residues. Here the CDR3 DNA reads TGTGCCAGCAGCCACCCCAGCGAGGGGGGTAATGAGCAGTTCTTC. Amino acids: CASSHPSEGGNEQFF.